These 26 T cell receptor beta chains were sequenced from one sample in a study of cytomegalovirus exposure and HLA in healthy donors. With 60 Vbeta and 13 Jbeta primers, the PCR was carried out. Sequenced by immunoSEQ multiplex PCR; TCRdb stores in-frame clones only, minus some. The repertoire holds about 86,000 clones, just over 70% seen once, with approximately 8.2% in the top ten. The sequencing input was PBMCs. All receptors derive from a man in his 60s in good health and CMV-seronegative.

The rearrangement links TRBV19 to TRBJ2-1; 10 nucleotides line up with TRBD2. This CDR3 is built from 15 residues. Germline V gene lookup returns CDR1 LNHDA and CDR2 SQIVND (reference sequence). V lost 4 bases, J lost 2 bases, and 2 bases stayed unmatched. The CDR3 loop is CASSTLAGAYNEQFF. CDR3 DNA: TGTGCCAGTAGTACTCTAGCGGGAGCCTACAATGAGCAGTTCTTC. Using reference TRBV19 and TRBJ2-1 for the parts outside the CDR3, the full variable domain is DGGITQSPKYLFRKEGQNVTLSCEQNLNHDAMYWYRQDPGQGLRLIYYSQIVNDFQKGDIAEGYSVSREKKESFPLTVTSAQKNPTAFYLCASSTLAGAYNEQFFGPGTRLTVL.

The CDR3 nucleotides are TGCAGCGTTGCGGGCGGGGCCCGGGAGACCCAGTACTTC. This translates into CSVAGGARETQYF. This chain connects TRBV29-1 to TRBJ2-5, with a weak D call TRBD2 (6 bases). The CDR3 totals 13 residues. Between the trimmed V and J ends, which lost 4 bases and 5 bases, there was a span of 14 bases. The germline gives CDR1 SQVTM, CDR2 ANQGSEA.

This sequence joins TRBV28 and TRBJ2-4; 14 nucleotides agree with TRBD2. The CDR3 runs 18 residues. The J segment lost 8 bases and the V segment lost 3 bases, leaving 12 bases of the junction unmatched. CDR1 is MDHEN and CDR2 is SYDVKM in the germline V gene. In nucleotides, the CDR3 is TGTGCCAGCAGTTTTCCGGGACTAGCGGGAGTTTTTTCCCACATTCAGTACTTC. Translated: CASSFPGLAGVFSHIQYF.

This clone appeared a few times. The V and J genes are TRBV19 and TRBJ2-5; D might be TRBD1 (5 bases). This CDR3 has 14 amino acids. Trimming stripped 10 bases from V and 5 bases from J, with 20 bases between. Per germline, CDR1 LNHDA and CDR2 SQIVND (reference sequence). The CDR3 sequence: CATRRGAGWETQYF. The CDR3 DNA reads as TGTGCCACCCGCCGCGGCGCAGGGTGGGAGACCCAGTACTTC. The full variable domain, rest sourced from reference TRBV19 and TRBJ2-5, is DGGITQSPKYLFRKEGQNVTLSCEQNLNHDAMYWYRQDPGQGLRLIYYSQIVNDFQKGDIAEGYSVSREKKESFPLTVTSAQKNPTAFYLCATRRGAGWETQYFGPGTRLLVL.

The chain is built from TRBV19 and TRBJ2-3; the D gene is possibly TRBD2 (7 bases). Germline loops: CDR1 LNHDA, CDR2 SQIVND (reference sequence). Trimming pared 10 bases from V and 2 bases from J, leaving 13 bases between. This CDR3 is 13 amino acids long. The CDR3 region has the DNA TGTGCCACTAAGGGGGACTACACAGATACGCAGTATTTT. Translated, it gives CATKGDYTDTQYF.

V gene TRBV29-1 combines with J gene TRBJ1-3, with D hard to call. In germline, CDR1 is SQVTM, CDR2 ANQGSEA. Trimming cost V 4 bases and J 2 bases, with 9 bases left between them. The CDR3 spans 13 residues. CDR3 in amino acids: CSVASPAGNTIYF. The DNA of the CDR3 is TGCAGCGTTGCCTCTCCAGCTGGAAACACCATATATTTT.

The chain combines TRBV5-1 with TRBJ2-1, with D maybe TRBD1 (6 bases). V shed 3 bases and J shed 9 bases, with 16 bases lying between them. CDR1 is SGHRS and CDR2 is YFSETQ in the germline V gene. CDR3 length: 14 amino acids. CDR3 sequence reads: CASSSPAGDGEQFF. The CDR3 region has the DNA TGCGCCAGCAGCTCGCCGGCAGGGGACGGTGAGCAGTTCTTC.

This clone was observed once. The chain carries TRBV7-2 and TRBJ1-2, with D perhaps TRBD1 (5 bases). The germline CDR1 and CDR2 sequences are SGHTA and FQGNSA. This CDR3 is 17 amino acids long. With 5 bases removed from V and 4 bases from J, the gap between germline ends came to 23 bases. The CDR3 protein is CASSTLGGGGRVYGYTF. The CDR3, as DNA: TGTGCCAGCAGCACACTGGGGGGTGGAGGGAGAGTCTATGGCTACACCTTC.

V gene TRBV19 combines with J gene TRBJ2-1; no clear D. V lost 5 bases to trimming and J lost 8 bases, with 16 bases between them. The CDR3 spans 14 residues. The V gene's germline CDR1 is LNHDA and CDR2 SQIVND (reference sequence). The CDR3 sequence: CASSPARWSDEQFF. In DNA form, the CDR3 reads TGTGCCAGTAGTCCAGCCCGTTGGAGCGATGAGCAGTTCTTC.

The CDR3 DNA sequence: TGTGCCATCAGTGAGACGGGGACTAGCGGGGATCTGGCAGATACGCAGTATTTT. Protein sequence: CAISETGTSGDLADTQYF. The V call is TRBV10-3, the J call TRBJ2-3, with TRBD2 matching over 13 bases. Germline CDR1 and CDR2: ENHRY and SYGVKD. There are 18 residues in the CDR3. With 2 bases clipped from V and 4 bases from J, the junction kept 9 bases outside the gene matches.

The V gene is TRBV28, the J gene TRBJ2-2, with 8 bases fitting TRBD1. Losses at the gene ends were 5 bases for V and 5 bases for J; bases not matched to a gene: 16. There are 18 residues in the CDR3. The germline V gene encodes CDR1 MDHEN and CDR2 SYDVKM. Here the CDR3 reads CASSDQWRQGFVTGELFF. The CDR3 DNA follows: TGTGCCAGCAGTGACCAGTGGAGACAGGGGTTTGTAACCGGGGAGCTGTTTTTT. The complete variable domain, with remaining parts taken from reference TRBV28 and TRBJ2-2, reads DVKVTQSSRYLVKRTGEKVFLECVQDMDHENMFWYRQDPGLGLRLIYFSYDVKMKEKGDIPEGYSVSREKKERFSLILESASTNQTSMYLCASSDQWRQGFVTGELFFGEGSRLTVL.

The CDR3 loop is CASSSGTPNTEAFF. As DNA, the CDR3 is TGTGCCAGCAGCTCCGGGACACCTAACACTGAAGCTTTCTTT. The chain recombines TRBV28 with TRBJ1-1; D is possibly TRBD1 (6 bases). Germline CDR1 MDHEN, CDR2 SYDVKM. The ends were cut back, 6 bases at V and 2 bases at J, with 13 bases in the middle. The CDR3 loop spans 14 amino acids.

The chain uses TRBV4-3 and TRBJ1-4; 8 bases map to TRBD1. The CDR3 is made up of 17 amino acids. Trimming cost V 4 bases and J 2 bases; bases outside gene matches: 9. Germline V gene lookup returns CDR1 LGHNA and CDR2 YSLEER. CDR3 amino acids: CASSRTRQGWTNEKLFF. CDR3 nucleotides: TGCGCCAGCAGCCGTACCCGACAGGGGTGGACTAATGAAAAACTGTTTTTT.

The V gene is TRBV4-3, the J gene TRBJ2-1; 8 bases match TRBD2. The CDR3 totals 16 residues. J lost 7 bases, V lost 1 base, and 9 bases had no gene match. Germline V gives CDR1 LGHNA, CDR2 YSLEER. The CDR3 DNA sequence: TGCGCCAGCAGCCAAGTGCCGGGGGGGCCGGTTAATGAGCAGTTCTTC. Encoded protein: CASSQVPGGPVNEQFF.

The chain carries TRBV6-6 and TRBJ2-7; 8 bases match TRBD1. This CDR3 contains 14 residues. Trimming removed 7 bases from V and 0 bases from J; junction bases left unmatched: 5. CDR1 is MNHNY, CDR2 SVGAGI, per germline (reference sequence). The CDR3 DNA sequence: TGTGCCAGCAAAACCGGGACAGGCTCCTACGAGCAGTACTTC. Encoded protein: CASKTGTGSYEQYF.

This rearrangement joins TRBV5-1 to TRBJ1-1; possible D gene TRBD1, 6 bases. Germline loops: CDR1 SGHRS, CDR2 YFSETQ. The CDR3 is 15 residues long. V lost 2 bases and J 1 base, leaving 12 bases between the germline ends. CDR3 DNA sequence: TGCGCCAGCAGCTTCACGCAGGGGTGGAACACTGAAGCTTTCTTT. It encodes CASSFTQGWNTEAFF.

The V and J genes are TRBV11-2 and TRBJ2-7; tentatively, D is TRBD2 (5 bases). The CDR3 runs 14 residues. The V gene lost 0 bases and the J gene lost 4 bases, with 10 bases spanning the gap. Germline assignment: CDR1 SGHAT and CDR2 FQNNGV. CDR3 sequence: CASSLDPTGYEQYF. The CDR3 nucleotides read TGTGCCAGCAGCTTAGACCCCACGGGGTACGAGCAGTACTTC.

The rearrangement joins TRBV7-8 to TRBJ1-2; weak D call: TRBD1 (6 bases). The germline V gene has CDR1 SGHVS and CDR2 FQNEAQ. The length of the CDR3 is 15 residues. V lost 0 bases and J lost 6, with 14 bases in between. The CDR3 nucleotides read TGTGCCAGCAGCTTAGCGTCTAATACAGGGCATGGCTACACCTTC. It yields the protein CASSLASNTGHGYTF.

The V call is TRBV19, the J call TRBJ2-3, with a tentative D call TRBD2 (6 bases). Germline loops: CDR1 LNHDA, CDR2 SQIVND (reference sequence). V gave up 6 bases and J gave up 2 bases, with 12 bases separating them. The CDR3 is made up of 14 amino acids. CDR3 residues: CASRGGLFTDTQYF. The CDR3 DNA reads TGTGCCAGTAGGGGAGGACTATTCACAGATACGCAGTATTTT.

The chain links TRBV7-8 to TRBJ1-1, with 7 bases aligning to TRBD1. Germline CDR1 and CDR2: SGHVS and FQNEAQ. The CDR3 loop spans 15 amino acids. With V trimmed by 3 bases and J by 3 bases, 7 bases remained unmatched. The CDR3 DNA is TGTGCCAGCAGCTTGACAGGAGACAGGGACACTGAAGCTTTCTTT. This encodes CASSLTGDRDTEAFF.

This chain connects TRBV29-1 to TRBJ2-1; TRBD2 agrees at 14 bases. CDR3 length: 13 amino acids. The germline gives CDR1 SQVTM, CDR2 ANQGSEA. CDR3 sequence (DNA): TGCAGTTTTAGGACTAGCGGGAGGAATGAGCAGTTCTTC. This translates into CSFRTSGRNEQFF.

The V and J genes are TRBV28 and TRBJ2-7; TRBD2 matches 8 bases. From germline, CDR1 is MDHEN and CDR2 SYDVKM. The CDR3 extends over 14 amino acids. J lost 2 bases, V lost 6 bases, and 6 bases had no gene match. For the CDR3, the DNA is TGTGCCAGCAGCATAGCGGGAAGGGCCTACGAGCAGTACTTC. This gives the protein CASSIAGRAYEQYF.

This clone was seen a handful of times. The CDR3 sequence is CSAPPGQGNTEAFF. For the CDR3, the DNA is TGCAGCGCCCCCCCGGGACAGGGAAACACTGAAGCTTTCTTT. The gene calls are TRBV29-1 and TRBJ1-1; 9 bases line up with TRBD1. Germline V lookup: CDR1 SQVTM, CDR2 ANQGSEA. The CDR3 extends over 14 amino acids. V was clipped by 7 bases and J by 2 bases; unmatched bases: 8.

With regard to this clone: The sample holds other DNA sequences that translate to the same CDR3. The chain employs TRBV5-1 and TRBJ2-1, with 7 bases aligning to TRBD2. The junction had 5 bases not matched to a gene; V was cut back by 2 bases and J by 0 bases. Germline loops: CDR1 SGHRS, CDR2 YFSETQ. The CDR3 loop spans 16 amino acids. Here the CDR3 DNA reads TGCGCCAGCAGCTTAGGCGGGGGTAGCTCCTACAATGAGCAGTTCTTC. It codes for CASSLGGGSSYNEQFF. Supplemented by reference TRBV5-1 and TRBJ2-1, the full variable domain reads KAGVTQTPRYLIKTRGQQVTLSCSPISGHRSVSWYQQTPGQGLQFLFEYFSETQRNKGNFPGRFSGRQFSNSRSEMNVSTLELGDSALYLCASSLGGGSSYNEQFFGPGTRLTVL.

The chain uses TRBV21-1 and TRBJ2-7; TRBD2 is taken as the D call from the table, unchecked against the DNA. TRBV21-1 is given as a pseudogene. This CDR3 is 16 amino acids long. This chain's CDR3 is CASSKAAARVSDAQYF. The CDR3 coding sequence is TGTGCCAGCAGCAAAGCAGCAGCGAGGGTGTCTGACGCGCAGTACTTC.

The chain combines TRBV28 with TRBJ2-7; no reliable D call. V lost 2 bases and J lost 7, with 9 bases in between. The length of the CDR3 is 12 residues. Germline lookup yields CDR1 MDHEN and CDR2 SYDVKM. CDR3 sequence: CASSLAFTEQYF. The DNA for the CDR3 is TGTGCCAGCAGTTTAGCTTTCACAGAGCAGTACTTC. Supplemented by reference TRBV28 and TRBJ2-7, the full variable domain reads DVKVTQSSRYLVKRTGEKVFLECVQDMDHENMFWYRQDPGLGLRLIYFSYDVKMKEKGDIPEGYSVSREKKERFSLILESASTNQTSMYLCASSLAFTEQYFGPGTRLTVT.